These 18 T cell receptor beta chains originate from one sample sequenced in a study of shared clonotypes between healthy human individuals. Using immunoSEQ multiplex PCR, the repertoire was profiled, and TCRdb retains in-frame clones only, with some absent. The sample lists about 2.1 million clones; around 93% were seen once. Positively selected for CCR7, the CD45RO-negative cells used as naive CD8 cells excluded terminally differentiated effector memory CD45RA+ cells. The sequenced sample consisted of naive CD8+ T cells from PBMCs. Receptors originate from a man aged 18 to 30 in good health. Some clones in this sample may be carry-over from other donors' samples.

The chain has TRBV6-1 and TRBJ2-7; TRBD2 agrees at 7 bases. CDR3 length: 16 residues. Germline V CDR1 and CDR2: MNHNS, SASEGT. V trimming: 6 bases; J trimming: 6 bases; junction bases outside the gene matches: 17. The CDR3 bases are TGTGCCAGCAGGGAAAATTCTTGGACTAGAGAAGGCGAGCAGTACTTC. Residues: CASRENSWTREGEQYF.

This chain connects TRBV2 to TRBJ2-1; 14 bases align to TRBD2. Germline V gene data show CDR1 as SNHLY and CDR2 as FYNNEI. The length of the CDR3 is 15 residues. With 5 bases clipped from V and 8 bases from J, the junction kept 5 bases outside the gene matches. The CDR3 loop reads CASSQTSGRVDEQFF. CDR3 nucleotides: TGTGCCAGCAGTCAGACTAGCGGGAGGGTCGATGAGCAGTTCTTC.

This chain joins TRBV6-1 and TRBJ1-2, with unresolved D. Germline V gene data show CDR1 as MNHNS and CDR2 as SASEGT. The CDR3 is 15 residues long. Deletions cut 2 bases from V and 7 bases from J, with 17 bases between. The CDR3 nucleotides are TGTGCCAGCAGTGAATTTAGGGCCGGGAGAAGTGGCTACACCTTC. It specifies CASSEFRAGRSGYTF.

This clone was seen just once. The chain has TRBV19 and TRBJ2-7, with a possible D match to TRBD1 (5 bases). The CDR3 consists of 13 residues. V was clipped by 6 bases and J by 4 bases, with 13 bases between them. CDR1 and CDR2 (germline): LNHDA, SQIVND (reference sequence). CDR3 loop: CASRDSLAYEQYF. As DNA, the CDR3 is TGTGCCAGTAGAGACAGTTTGGCGTACGAGCAGTACTTC. Complete variable domain (other parts from reference TRBV19 and TRBJ2-7): DGGITQSPKYLFRKEGQNVTLSCEQNLNHDAMYWYRQDPGQGLRLIYYSQIVNDFQKGDIAEGYSVSREKKESFPLTVTSAQKNPTAFYLCASRDSLAYEQYFGPGTRLTVT.

V gene TRBV4-3 combines with J gene TRBJ2-5, with 8 bases matching TRBD1. Trimming at V came to 1 base and at J to 7 bases, leaving 17 bases not matched to a gene. CDR1 and CDR2 (germline): LGHNA, YSLEER. The CDR3 spans 18 residues. CDR3 protein: CASSQGRGTGLPGVTQYF. In DNA form, the CDR3 reads TGCGCCAGCAGCCAAGGACGGGGGACAGGACTACCCGGCGTGACCCAGTACTTC.

This clone appeared a few times. Other DNA sequences in the sample encode the same CDR3. The genes are TRBV27 and TRBJ1-1; D is possibly TRBD1 (5 bases). V shed 5 bases and J shed 0 bases, with 7 bases lying between them. The CDR3 consists of 13 residues. CDR1 is MNHEY and CDR2 is SMNVEV in the germline V gene (reference sequence). DNA for the CDR3: TGTGCCAGCAGTCCGACAGTGAACACTGAAGCTTTCTTT. Its translation: CASSPTVNTEAFF.

The chain has TRBV2 and TRBJ1-1; D possibly corresponds to TRBD1 (6 bases). The CDR3 totals 15 residues. V was shortened by 6 bases and J by 4 bases, with 18 bases between the two germline ends. Germline loops: CDR1 SNHLY, CDR2 FYNNEI. CDR3 in amino acids: CASRPTGARGTEAFF. CDR3 coding DNA: TGTGCCAGCAGACCCACGGGGGCGCGGGGCACTGAAGCTTTCTTT.

The V call is TRBV28, the J call TRBJ1-3; D is possibly TRBD1 (5 bases). Trimming pared 4 bases from V and 3 bases from J, leaving 19 bases between. Germline V gene lookup returns CDR1 MDHEN and CDR2 SYDVKM. This CDR3 is 17 amino acids long. The CDR3 coding sequence is TGTGCCAGCAGTTCGATTCCCGAGGGACTTTATGGAAACACCATATATTTT. It codes for CASSSIPEGLYGNTIYF.

The V gene is TRBV7-6, the J gene TRBJ2-3; 7 bases match TRBD1. Germline CDR1 SGHVS, CDR2 FNYEAQ. The length of the CDR3 is 15 residues. Trimming took 5 bases from V and 0 from J; bases not matched to a gene: 5. The CDR3 sequence: CASSPGGTSTDTQYF. CDR3 in DNA: TGTGCCAGCAGCCCAGGGGGAACTAGCACAGATACGCAGTATTTT.

The chain employs TRBV18 and TRBJ1-2, with 7 bases identical to TRBD1. CDR3 size: 16 residues. CDR1 is KGHSH and CDR2 is LQKENI in the germline V gene. J lost 8 bases, V lost 4 bases, and 16 bases had no gene match. The CDR3 DNA follows: TGTGCCAGCTCACATACTGCGACAGGGCCGGCGGACGGCTACACCTTC. Translation: CASSHTATGPADGYTF.

V and J are TRBV14 and TRBJ2-5; D is perhaps TRBD1 (5 bases). CDR3 length: 14 amino acids. The germline V gene has CDR1 SGHDN and CDR2 FVKESK. V gave up 4 bases and J gave up 4 bases, with 13 bases separating them. CDR3 DNA: TGTGCCAGCAGCCTATATGGGCAGGGAGAGACCCAGTACTTC. Translation gives CASSLYGQGETQYF.

The chain links TRBV2 to TRBJ2-3; possible D gene TRBD2, 6 bases. The germline V and J ends were trimmed by 3 bases and 3 bases, with 13 bases remaining between them. The germline V gene has CDR1 SNHLY and CDR2 FYNNEI. The CDR3 totals 15 residues. CDR3 nucleotides: TGTGCCAGCAGTGACGACGGGAGAAGGACAGATACGCAGTATTTT. As protein: CASSDDGRRTDTQYF. Full variable domain (remainder filled in from reference TRBV2 and TRBJ2-3): EPEVTQTPSHQVTQMGQEVILRCVPISNHLYFYWYRQILGQKVEFLVSFYNNEISEKSEIFDDQFSVERPDGSNFTLKIRSTKLEDSAMYFCASSDDGRRTDTQYFGPGTRLTVL.

On this clone: This same CDR3 is encoded by further DNA sequences in the sample. V gene TRBV28 combines with J gene TRBJ2-1; 7 nucleotides line up with TRBD1. Germline V gene sequence: CDR1 MDHEN, CDR2 SYDVKM. The ends lost 4 bases at V and 2 bases at J; junction bases unmatched: 5. This CDR3 contains 15 residues. The CDR3 loop is CASSYTGTAYNEQFF. CDR3 nucleotides: TGTGCCAGCAGTTACACCGGGACAGCCTACAATGAGCAGTTCTTC.

V usage is TRBV7-2 and J usage is TRBJ2-1; no clear D. Per germline, CDR1 SGHTA and CDR2 FQGNSA. The CDR3 has 14 amino acids. Between the trimmed V and J ends, which lost 5 bases and 6 bases, there was a span of 14 bases. CDR3 protein: CASSRFALGNEQFF. In DNA form, the CDR3 reads TGTGCCAGCAGCCGATTTGCCCTTGGCAATGAGCAGTTCTTC.

This clone was observed a few times. The rearrangement uses TRBV13 and TRBJ1-1; the D gene is possibly TRBD1 (5 bases). CDR3 length equals 16 residues. Trimming pared 6 bases from V and 5 bases from J, leaving 22 bases between. The V gene's germline CDR1 is PRHDT and CDR2 FYEKMQ (reference sequence). CDR3 region: CASRPTLGRAGTEAFF. In DNA, the CDR3 is TGTGCCAGCAGACCAACACTCGGCAGGGCAGGAACTGAAGCTTTCTTT.

V usage is TRBV27 and J usage is TRBJ1-1; TRBD1 agrees at 7 bases. Per the germline V gene, CDR1 is MNHEY and CDR2 is SMNVEV (reference sequence). The junction had 8 bases not matched to a gene; V was cut back by 2 bases and J by 5 bases. The CDR3 extends over 15 amino acids. In DNA form, the CDR3 reads TGTGCCAGCAGTTTAGGGGCAGGGGGTCGGACTGAAGCTTTCTTT. It codes for CASSLGAGGRTEAFF.

The V gene is TRBV5-5, the J gene TRBJ2-7, with D perhaps TRBD2 (5 bases). This CDR3 spans 15 amino acids. V was cut by 0 bases and J by 2 bases, with 12 bases left in between. CDR1 SGHKS and CDR2 YYEKEE come from the germline V gene (reference sequence). The CDR3 is CASSLVGAVTYEQYF. CDR3 bases: TGTGCCAGCAGCTTGGTGGGAGCCGTCACCTACGAGCAGTACTTC.

The V gene is TRBV13, the J gene TRBJ1-3; 7 bases align to TRBD1. The CDR3 consists of 15 residues. Germline V gene data show CDR1 as PRHDT and CDR2 as FYEKMQ (reference sequence). V was pared by 2 bases and J by 2 bases, with 3 bases of the junction left unmatched. CDR3 bases: TGTGCCAGCAGCTTAAGGGGGCAGACTGGAAACACCATATATTTT. Translated, it gives CASSLRGQTGNTIYF.